The rows below give T cell receptor beta chains drawn from one sample of a study of OX40 agonist ivuxolimab in advanced cancers. Assay: immunoSEQ multiplex PCR; the TCRdb copy retains only in-frame clones and omits some. The repertoire holds some 65,000 clones, with 77% as singletons. The starting material was CD4+ or CD8+ T cells sorted from blood, obtained in a trial of the OX40 agonist ivuxolimab. These receptors were taken from an adult with an advanced solid tumor such as melanoma, head and neck, liver or kidney cancer. CDR3s include the opening cysteine and the closing phenylalanine or tryptophan. The order of the fields is clone size, V gene, D gene, J gene, CDR3 protein, CDR3 DNA. A D gene is named only where the DNA matches it firmly. Only part of the rows carry a size: once, few, many, or a class if the clone is expanded.

size: few
V: TRBV6-6
D: TRBD1
J: TRBJ2-7
CDR3: CASSYTRDRAYEQYF
DNA: TGTGCCAGCAGTTACACACGGGACAGGGCCTACGAGCAGTACTTC

size: NA
V: TRBV9
D: TRBD1
J: TRBJ1-5
CDR3: CASSVDDRGNQPQHF
DNA: TGTGCCAGCAGCGTAGATGACAGGGGCAATCAGCCCCAGCATTTT

size: NA
V: TRBV4-1
D: NA
J: TRBJ1-1
CDR3: CASSRYSEAFF
DNA: TGCGCCAGCAGCCGATACAGTGAAGCTTTCTTT

size: NA
V: TRBV4-2
D: NA
J: TRBJ2-1
CDR3: CASSQEGGSPYNEQFF
DNA: TGTGCCAGCAGCCAAGAAGGTGGGAGCCCATACAATGAGCAGTTCTTC

size: NA
V: TRBV5-1
D: NA
J: TRBJ2-7
CDR3: CASSLDATRGEQYF
DNA: TGCGCCAGCAGCTTGGACGCAACGAGGGGCGAGCAGTACTTC

size: NA
V: TRBV11-2
D: NA
J: TRBJ2-7
CDR3: CASSAYYEQYF
DNA: TGTGCCAGCAGCGCTTACTACGAGCAGTACTTC

size: few
V: TRBV4-1
D: NA
J: TRBJ1-2
CDR3: CASRDMGGDYGYTF
DNA: TGCGCCAGCCGGGACATGGGAGGGGACTATGGCTACACCTTC

size: NA
V: TRBV10-3
D: TRBD1
J: TRBJ1-2
CDR3: CAIRAGQGAQGYGYTF
DNA: TGTGCCATCAGGGCGGGACAGGGGGCGCAGGGCTATGGCTACACCTTC

size: NA
V: TRBV14
D: NA
J: TRBJ1-2
CDR3: CASRPTGIYGYTF
DNA: TGTGCCAGCAGACCAACAGGGATCTATGGCTACACCTTC

size: NA
V: TRBV11-2
D: NA
J: TRBJ2-2
CDR3: CASSPQWTANTGELFF
DNA: TGTGCCAGCAGCCCGCAATGGACAGCGAACACCGGGGAGCTGTTTTTT

size: NA
V: TRBV9
D: NA
J: TRBJ2-2
CDR3: CASSAQISGPMFTGELFF
DNA: TGTGCCAGCAGCGCCCAGATCTCCGGCCCGATGTTTACTGGGGAGCTGTTTTTT

size: NA
V: TRBV13
D: TRBD1
J: TRBJ2-3
CDR3: CASTPQKGQGIADTQYF
DNA: TGTGCCAGCACGCCTCAAAAGGGACAGGGTATCGCAGATACGCAGTATTTT

size: NA
V: TRBV6-1
D: NA
J: TRBJ1-2
CDR3: CASSESVADGYTF
DNA: TGTGCCAGCAGTGAAAGTGTGGCCGATGGCTACACCTTC

size: NA
V: TRBV20-1
D: NA
J: TRBJ2-1
CDR3: CSAQPRTEQFF
DNA: TGCAGTGCGCAACCCCGGACCGAGCAGTTCTTC

size: NA
V: TRBV4-1
D: NA
J: TRBJ1-2
CDR3: CASSQDTPQYGGFHGYTF
DNA: TGCGCCAGCAGCCAAGATACCCCCCAGTACGGGGGATTTCATGGCTACACCTTC

size: NA
V: TRBV7-2
D: NA
J: TRBJ1-3
CDR3: CASSYSGNTIYF
DNA: TGTGCCAGCAGCTACTCTGGAAACACCATATATTTT

size: few
V: TRBV19
D: NA
J: TRBJ1-1
CDR3: CASSISFLGRRPEAFF
DNA: TGTGCCAGTAGTATAAGTTTCTTGGGACGGCGACCTGAAGCTTTCTTT

size: NA
V: TRBV9
D: NA
J: TRBJ2-5
CDR3: CASSVDWDPARVETQYF
DNA: TGTGCCAGCAGCGTAGATTGGGACCCCGCTCGTGTGGAGACCCAGTACTTC

size: NA
V: TRBV6-6
D: NA
J: TRBJ1-6
CDR3: CASSYGAGESPLHF
DNA: TGTGCCAGCAGTTACGGCGCAGGGGAATCACCCCTCCACTTT

size: NA
V: TRBV7-3
D: NA
J: TRBJ2-2
CDR3: CASSLLVNTGELFF
DNA: TGTGCCAGCAGCTTACTAGTGAACACCGGGGAGCTGTTTTTT

size: NA
V: TRBV7-8
D: TRBD1
J: TRBJ2-7
CDR3: CASSLGVDRSSYEQYF
DNA: TGTGCCAGCAGCTTAGGGGTGGACAGGTCTAGCTACGAGCAGTACTTC

size: NA
V: TRBV11-3
D: TRBD2
J: TRBJ2-2
CDR3: CASSSYRDYNTGELFF
DNA: TGTGCCAGCAGCTCGTACCGGGACTACAACACCGGGGAGCTGTTTTTT

size: NA
V: TRBV5-4
D: TRBD1
J: TRBJ1-4
CDR3: CASSASGTGYEKLFF
DNA: TGTGCCAGCAGCGCCTCCGGGACAGGGTACGAAAAACTGTTTTTT

size: NA
V: TRBV27
D: NA
J: TRBJ2-2
CDR3: CASSLSQYTGELFF
DNA: TGTGCCAGCAGTTTATCACAGTACACCGGGGAGCTGTTTTTT

size: NA
V: TRBV18
D: NA
J: TRBJ2-6
CDR3: CASSPPSLSGANVLTF
DNA: TGTGCCAGCTCACCACCGAGTCTCTCTGGGGCCAACGTCCTGACTTTC

size: NA
V: TRBV2
D: TRBD1
J: TRBJ2-5
CDR3: CASSASGQGQETQYF
DNA: TGTGCCAGCAGCGCTAGTGGACAGGGACAAGAGACCCAGTACTTC

size: NA
V: TRBV30
D: NA
J: TRBJ1-2
CDR3: CAFGTPGVNYGYTF
DNA: TGTGCCTTCGGCACACCGGGGGTGAACTATGGCTACACCTTC

size: NA
V: TRBV28
D: NA
J: TRBJ2-2
CDR3: CASSVRGYTGELFF
DNA: TGTGCCAGCAGTGTCAGGGGTTACACCGGGGAGCTGTTTTTT

size: once
V: TRBV2
D: TRBD1
J: TRBJ2-1
CDR3: CASIGTGVYNEQFF
DNA: TGTGCCAGCATAGGGACAGGGGTTTACAATGAGCAGTTCTTC

size: few
V: TRBV6-1
D: NA
J: TRBJ2-7
CDR3: CASSEVAEGYEQYF
DNA: TGTGCCAGCAGTGAAGTCGCAGAGGGCTACGAGCAGTACTTC

size: NA
V: TRBV20-1
D: TRBD1
J: TRBJ2-7
CDR3: CSARGTVEQYF
DNA: TGCAGTGCTAGGGGGACAGTCGAGCAGTACTTC

size: NA
V: TRBV5-1
D: NA
J: TRBJ2-5
CDR3: CASSLVGEETQYF
DNA: TGCGCCAGCAGCTTGGTGGGTGAAGAGACCCAGTACTTC

size: few
V: TRBV18
D: NA
J: TRBJ1-2
CDR3: CASSPRRDGYTF
DNA: TGTGCCAGCTCACCACGCAGGGACGGCTACACCTTC

size: few
V: TRBV20-1
D: NA
J: TRBJ2-3
CDR3: CSAREDTQYF
DNA: TGCAGTGCTAGAGAGGATACGCAGTATTTT

size: NA
V: TRBV6-5
D: TRBD1
J: TRBJ1-2
CDR3: CASSFQGVGYTF
DNA: TGTGCCAGCAGTTTTCAGGGGGTTGGCTACACCTTC

size: once
V: TRBV7-6
D: TRBD2
J: TRBJ2-2
CDR3: CASSQWPGRETGELFF
DNA: TGTGCCAGCAGCCAGTGGCCGGGGAGGGAGACCGGGGAGCTGTTTTTT

size: once
V: TRBV19
D: TRBD1
J: TRBJ1-3
CDR3: CASSRQGLWNTIYF
DNA: TGTGCCAGTAGTAGACAGGGGCTATGGAACACCATATATTTT

size: once
V: TRBV2
D: NA
J: TRBJ1-4
CDR3: CASRSEVEKLFF
DNA: TGTGCCAGCAGGAGTGAGGTTGAAAAACTGTTTTTT

size: NA
V: TRBV6-6
D: TRBD1
J: TRBJ1-1
CDR3: CASSYWGTDEAFF
DNA: TGTGCCAGCAGTTACTGGGGGACAGATGAAGCTTTCTTT

size: NA
V: TRBV28
D: NA
J: TRBJ2-5
CDR3: CASSSRETQYF
DNA: TGTGCCAGCAGTTCGAGAGAGACCCAGTACTTC

size: NA
V: TRBV4-2
D: TRBD2
J: TRBJ2-7
CDR3: CASSPTSGGSYEQYF
DNA: TGTGCCAGCAGCCCCACTAGCGGGGGGTCCTACGAGCAGTACTTC

size: once
V: TRBV10-2
D: TRBD1
J: TRBJ1-2
CDR3: CASNPGQGSNYGYTF
DNA: TGCGCCAGCAACCCTGGACAGGGGTCAAACTATGGCTACACCTTC

size: NA
V: TRBV15
D: TRBD2
J: TRBJ2-1
CDR3: CATSRVGSGRSSYNEQFF
DNA: TGTGCCACCAGCAGAGTAGGTAGCGGGAGGAGCTCCTACAATGAGCAGTTCTTC

size: NA
V: TRBV23-1
D: NA
J: TRBJ2-7
CDR3: CASSQGSSAGRYEQYF
DNA: TGCGCCAGCAGTCAAGGGTCTTCGGCAGGGAGGTACGAGCAGTACTTC

size: NA
V: TRBV6-5
D: NA
J: TRBJ2-3
CDR3: CASIPGRLPVDTQYF
DNA: TGTGCCAGCATTCCAGGAAGACTACCCGTCGATACGCAGTATTTT

size: few
V: TRBV10-3
D: TRBD1
J: TRBJ2-7
CDR3: CAAGTGYDEQYF
DNA: TGTGCCGCCGGGACAGGGTACGACGAGCAGTACTTC